This T cell receptor beta chain is from a study of shared clonotypes between healthy human individuals. The V gene end was trimmed by 4 bases and the J gene end by 2 bases; junction bases not matched to a gene: 3. The CDR3 runs 14 residues. Germline lookup yields CDR1 WSHSY and CDR2 SAAADI. Remarks on this clone: Its specificity is not known.

General study points: Naive subsets tended to show greater estimated richness than memory subsets. It was expected that sequencing depth would affect clonotype sharing among donors.

Terminally differentiated effector memory CD45RA+ cells were excluded by CCR7 positive selection of CD45RO-negative cells. Across several immunoSEQ plates, the genomic DNA of each subset was split evenly. Profiling relied on immunoSEQ multiplex PCR, and the TCRdb table lists in-frame clones only, not all of them. The sample has about 550,000 clones, around 95% seen once. Sample: naive CD8+ T cells sorted from blood. The TCR comes from a woman aged 30 to 39 in good health. The chain couples TRBV10-2 to TRBJ2-5; TRBD2 aligns across 8 bases. CDR3 sequence: CASSATSGQETQYF. The CDR3 DNA follows: TGCGCCAGCAGTGCCACTAGCGGTCAAGAGACCCAGTACTTC.